Following are 14 T cell receptor beta chains from one sample sequenced in a study of blood T cell repertoires in COVID-19. TCRdb's table, derived via immunoSEQ multiplex PCR, lists solely in-frame clones and lacks some. The sample consists of 30,000 to 35,000 clones, 83% of them appearing once. The sequenced sample was peripheral blood. The receptors shown here come from a man between 45 and 60 years old with acute or convalescent COVID-19.

V is TRBV5-1 and J is TRBJ2-3; 9 bases align to TRBD1. Germline V gene lookup returns CDR1 SGHRS and CDR2 YFSETQ. Germline trimming cut 4 bases from V and 2 bases from J; bases unmatched to any gene: 8. The CDR3 is 16 amino acids. CDR3 amino acids: CASSLGQGRATDTQYF. As DNA, the CDR3 is TGCGCCAGCAGCCTTGGACAGGGGAGGGCCACAGATACGCAGTATTTT.

The V gene is TRBV7-9, the J gene TRBJ2-1; tentative D call: TRBD1 (5 bases). The V and J ends lost 2 bases and 6 bases respectively, with 17 bases between them. The CDR3 is made up of 16 amino acids. Germline assignment: CDR1 SEHNR and CDR2 FQNEAQ (reference sequence). In DNA, the CDR3 is TGTGCCAGCAGCTTATTAAGGGGCCAGTCAGGCAATGAGCAGTTCTTC. This encodes CASSLLRGQSGNEQFF.

As DNA, the CDR3 is TGTGCCACCAGCATCGGGGTTGGTCAAGAGACCCAGTACTTC. This encodes CATSIGVGQETQYF. V is TRBV15 and J is TRBJ2-5; a possible D gene is TRBD2 (5 bases). Germline V CDR1 and CDR2: LNHNV, YYDKDF (reference sequence). Trimming took 4 bases from V and 2 from J, leaving 11 bases between them. CDR3 length: 14 residues. Variable domain in full (rest from reference TRBV15 and TRBJ2-5): DAMVIQNPRYQVTQFGKPVTLSCSQTLNHNVMYWYQQKSSQAPKLLFHYYDKDFNNEADTPDNFQSRRPNTSFCFLDIRSPGLGDTAMYLCATSIGVGQETQYFGPGTRLLVL.

This chain joins TRBV6-6 and TRBJ1-5; D unresolved. The ends were cut back, 6 bases at V and 1 base at J, with 16 bases in the middle. The CDR3 has 16 amino acids. Germline V gene sequence: CDR1 MNHNY, CDR2 SVGAGI (reference sequence). CDR3 sequence: CASRPRGPGSNQPQHF. The CDR3 DNA reads as TGTGCCAGCAGACCCCGCGGCCCGGGAAGCAATCAGCCCCAGCATTTT.

This clone came up a few times. The rearrangement links TRBV13 to TRBJ2-7; 10 bases are a match to TRBD1. V shed 5 bases and J 5 bases; nucleotides not matched to a gene: 9. The CDR3 contains 15 residues. Germline CDR1 and CDR2: PRHDT and FYEKMQ (reference sequence). The CDR3 spells CASSPLGDRGDEQYF. The DNA of the CDR3 is TGTGCCAGCAGCCCCCTAGGGGACAGGGGTGACGAGCAGTACTTC.

This clone was picked up a small number of times. The chain couples TRBV24-1 to TRBJ1-2; possibly TRBD1 for D (5 bases). The germline V gene has CDR1 KGHDR and CDR2 SFDVKD. The CDR3 loop spans 13 amino acids. Trimming cost V 5 bases and J 4 bases, with 10 bases left between them. CDR3 DNA sequence: TGTGCCACCAGTGCCCGAGACAGCTATGGCTACACCTTC. It encodes CATSARDSYGYTF.

The chain combines TRBV18 with TRBJ2-7; D ambiguous. The germline gives CDR1 KGHSH, CDR2 LQKENI. Trimming removed 6 bases at V and 1 base at J, with 16 bases between. CDR3 size: 15 residues. The CDR3 here is CASSPVSRISYEQYF. The CDR3 region has the DNA TGTGCCAGCTCCCCCGTTTCGAGAATATCCTACGAGCAGTACTTC.

The gene calls are TRBV2 and TRBJ2-7, with a tentative D call TRBD2 (5 bases). CDR3 size: 14 residues. Trimming took off 2 bases at V and 6 bases at J, with 14 bases between the two ends. From germline, CDR1 is SNHLY and CDR2 FYNNEI. This CDR3 reads CASSENQLESEQYF. The CDR3 nucleotides read TGTGCCAGCAGTGAAAACCAACTAGAGTCCGAGCAGTACTTC.

The chain couples TRBV6-2 or TRBV6-3 to TRBJ2-5; 7 bases fit TRBD1. The CDR3 runs 15 residues. V gave up 6 bases and J gave up 2 bases; unmatched junction bases: 9. From germline, CDR1 is MNHEY and CDR2 SVGEGT. CDR3 DNA: TGTGCCAGCAGCGCCGGACAGGTTGGTCAAGAGACCCAGTACTTC. It translates to CASSAGQVGQETQYF.

V gene TRBV2 combines with J gene TRBJ1-6; the D is unclear. V shed 9 bases and J shed 5 bases, with 8 bases lying between them. Germline V lookup: CDR1 SNHLY, CDR2 FYNNEI. The CDR3 length is 12 residues. The CDR3 DNA reads TGTGCCAGTGGGCAGAATAATTCACCCCTCCACTTT. Residues: CASGQNNSPLHF.

The V gene is TRBV5-4, the J gene TRBJ2-2; tentative D call: TRBD2 (5 bases). This CDR3 has 16 amino acids. Germline V gives CDR1 SGHNT, CDR2 YYREEE (reference sequence). V lost 2 bases and J lost 0, with 11 bases in between. CDR3 protein: CASSLTGNANTGELFF. CDR3 sequence (DNA): TGTGCCAGCAGCTTAACGGGGAACGCGAACACCGGGGAGCTGTTTTTT.

The V gene is TRBV5-1, the J gene TRBJ1-1, with 7 bases fitting TRBD1. CDR3 size: 15 residues. Germline lookup yields CDR1 SGHRS and CDR2 YFSETQ. The V and J ends lost 3 bases and 2 bases, in that order; junction bases with no gene match: 7. CDR3 residues: CASSWTTGYNTEAFF. CDR3 in DNA: TGCGCCAGCAGCTGGACGACAGGGTATAACACTGAAGCTTTCTTT.

The chain employs TRBV12-5 and TRBJ1-2, with unresolved D. V lost 4 bases and J 7 bases, leaving 10 bases between the germline ends. Germline CDR1 is LGHNT and CDR2 is FRNRAP. CDR3 length: 12 residues. The CDR3 nucleotides read TGTGCTAGTGGTTCCCGGGTGAGTGGCTACACCTTC. It specifies CASGSRVSGYTF. Drawing the rest from reference TRBV12-5 and TRBJ1-2, the complete variable domain is DARVTQTPRHKVTEMGQEVTMRCQPILGHNTVFWYRQTMMQGLELLAYFRNRAPLDDSGMPKDRFSAEMPDATLATLKIQPSEPRDSAVYFCASGSRVSGYTFGSGTRLTVV.

The chain is built from TRBV2 and TRBJ1-5; D gene uncertain. The germline V gene has CDR1 SNHLY and CDR2 FYNNEI. The CDR3 runs to 14 residues. V gave up 6 bases and J gave up 2 bases, with 11 bases separating them. As DNA, the CDR3 is TGTGCCAGCAGCCAGGCGAGGGGCAATCAGCCCCAGCATTTT. As protein: CASSQARGNQPQHF.